This T cell receptor (beta chain) was observed in a study of CD8+ T cells in alopecia areata listed by TCRdb under 2018. Turning to the overall study: The treated patients, all with moderate-to-severe alopecia areata, were enrolled in an open-label pilot trial of oral tofacitinib given at 5 to 10 mg twice daily. Biopsies were taken from tofacitinib-treated patients at baseline and again at 4 and 24 weeks into treatment, and several of those patients also had a later scalp biopsy. In humans, TCRbeta sequencing was performed on scalp tissue and on sorted CD4+ and CD8+ peripheral blood T cells from healthy controls and from patients with patchy or totalis/universalis alopecia areata. In treated patients, disease severity was measured using the SALT score, which gives the percentage of scalp surface area affected. Scalp clonality was compared across normal scalp (n=4), patchy alopecia areata scalp (n=8), and alopecia totalis/universalis scalp (n=8). Patients received tofacitinib for 6 to 18 months and were then followed off drug for 6 months to check for delayed response and recurrence. TCRbeta CDR3 regions were amplified by immunoSEQ multiplex PCR with 35 Vbeta forward and 13 Jbeta reverse primers. RNA was obtained with the PAXgene miRNA kit for fixed scalp, the miRNeasy kit for PBMCs, and the RNeasy kit for mouse skin. High-throughput TCRbeta sequencing was used to examine T cell clonal expansion in alopecia areata in both the C3H/HeJ mouse model and human patients.

Study-wide conclusions, independent of this receptor: Shared TCR sequences between patients were less evident than in mice, which may be partly attributable to HLA diversity in the patient population. Many expanded lesional clones persisted in scalp and blood during tofacitinib treatment, which may partly explain relapse after stopping treatment. Lesional scalp, especially in alopecia totalis/universalis, showed higher clonality and more expanded CD8+ clones than normal scalp, suggesting antigenic drive. Because the treated cohort was small and had just a single nonresponder, larger studies are needed to establish links between baseline CD8+ expansion and response. Scalp TCR repertoire analysis is complicated because resident alphabeta T cells in normal human skin are also sequenced, whereas mouse skin is dominated by gammadelta T cells. Tofacitinib significantly decreased scalp clonality and the number of expanded CD8+ clones among the top 100 scalp clones.

Taken with the paper, the label for treatment or condition translates to: oral pan-JAK inhibitor, 5-10 mg twice daily. Lesional scalp punch biopsies and peripheral blood were collected from alopecia areata patients. PBMCs were isolated by density centrifugation and stained for CD3, CD4 and CD8, after which CD4+ and CD8+ T cells were sorted on a FACSAria. CDR1 and CDR2, per the germline V gene, are SQVTM and ANQGSEA. The CDR3 contains 12 residues, cysteine and phenylalanine counted. Only the CDR3 DNA stays, 36 bases, in frame from base 1. Relative to germline, V is 4 bases shorter and J is 2 bases shorter, with 9 bases between their ends. Concerning this clone: Its antigen target is currently unknown. Per-nucleotide qualities are absent, and no much larger clonotype sits a single base away.

Library generation was performed with the immunoSEQ multiplex PCR assay. RNA was extracted from all samples and reverse transcribed into cDNA as template for TCR sequencing. SuperScript III was used for first-strand cDNA synthesis, primed with a 2:1 mix of oligo-dT and random hexamers. A synthetic immune receptor repertoire was used to measure amplification bias, and any remaining bias was corrected computationally. The authors' analysis ran thus. Raw reads were preprocessed to remove errors, and CDR3 was defined by IMGT conventions from the conserved cysteine to phenylalanine. Clonality was computed by normalizing Shannon entropy by log2 of the number of productive unique TCRs and subtracting the result from 1. Whether scalp clones were CD4 or CD8 was inferred by matching scalp TCRbeta sequences against CD4 and CD8 repertoires sorted from blood. Sourced from immuneACCESS, this table was stored by TCRdb with only in-frame sequences that have V and J called. A share of the clones is absent; for the studies checked, an unresolved V gene accounts for under half, and the remainder has no known explanation. That table is the source of V, J and clone size, and D and trimming were worked out from the DNA. The sample table records over 85,000 clones; just over 70% of these occur just once. The ten most abundant clones make up approximately 15% of the sample.

Sequenced material: CD8+ T cells sorted from blood, taken at roughly week 45, from a patient treated with tofacitinib. The V and J genes are TRBV29-1 and TRBJ2-7; no confident D gene assignment can be made. The clonotype was recovered from a human donor with alopecia areata. The nucleotide sequence reads TGCAGCGTTGTAGGGCAGACCTACGAGCAGTACTTC. Protein translation: CSVVGQTYEQYF.